The rows below give T cell receptor beta chains drawn from one sample of a study of CD8 T cells in ankylosing spondylitis. TCRdb re-derived calls from the 5' RACE reads in MiXCR, one entry per CDR3 protein. The data show about 390,000 distinct CDR3 sequences, approximately 20% seen once. The sample comprised blood, either unsorted or a sorted T cell fraction (not recorded which). The receptors shown here come from a male donor with ankylosing spondylitis. The CDR3 runs from the conserved cysteine through the conserved F or W. A D gene is named only where the DNA matches it firmly. Not all rows give a size; the values are once, few, many and, for expanded clones, a class.

DNA	CDR3	J	D	V	size
TGCGCCAGCAGCTTCCCCCCGGGGGGTAGCACAGATACGCAGTATTTT	CASSFPPGGSTDTQYF	TRBJ2-3	TRBD2	TRBV5-1	.
TGTGCCAGCAGCCCCTCGGGGGACTGGGGCTCTGGAAACACCATATATTTT	CASSPSGDWGSGNTIYF	TRBJ1-3	.	TRBV7-9	once
TGTGCCAGCAGCAAAGGATCGGGGAATGAAGCTTTCTTT	CASSKGSGNEAFF	TRBJ1-1	.	TRBV21-1	few
TGTGCCAGCTGCTTAGGCGCTAGCGCCTTCTCCTACAATGAGCAGTTCTTC	CASCLGASAFSYNEQFF	TRBJ2-1	.	TRBV7-8	.
TGCGCCAGCAATACGGGAGTCTACACTACAGATACGCAGTATTTT	CASNTGVYTTDTQYF	TRBJ2-3	.	TRBV5-1	few
TGTGCCAGCAGCCAGAGTGGAATTCCACCCCTCCACTTT	CASSQSGIPPLHF	TRBJ1-6	.	TRBV4-2	few
TGTGCCAGCAGCCAGGTCAGACTTAGGGGCACAGATACGCAGTATTTT	CASSQVRLRGTDTQYF	TRBJ2-3	.	TRBV27	.
TGTGCCAGCAGCTTATTGAGTTCTTCATACTACGAGCAGTACTTC	CASSLLSSSYYEQYF	TRBJ2-7	.	TRBV7-6	few
TGCGCCAGCAGCCAAGGACTGATGGGCCTAGTTAGCACAGATACGCAGTATTTT	CASSQGLMGLVSTDTQYF	TRBJ2-3	.	TRBV4-3	few
TGCAGCGTTGAAGATCCCCCTATCCTGGCCCAGTACTTC	CSVEDPPILAQYF	TRBJ2-5	.	TRBV29-1	.
TGTGCCAGCAGTTACGATGGACGGAGGGAGACCCAGTACTTC	CASSYDGRRETQYF	TRBJ2-5	.	TRBV6-5	few
TGCAGTGCTAGGATGACAGTTTTGGGGGAGCAGTACTTC	CSARMTVLGEQYF	TRBJ2-7	.	TRBV20-1	few
TGTGCCAGCAGCTTAACCCGGACAGGGAACACCGGGGAGCTGTTTTTT	CASSLTRTGNTGELFF	TRBJ2-2	TRBD1	TRBV11-3	.
TGTGCCAGCACCCTATTCTCTGGGACAGCAGTCTATGGCTACACCTTC	CASTLFSGTAVYGYTF	TRBJ1-2	TRBD1	TRBV28	.
TGCAGTGCAAAGAGACAGGGAATGGACCAGCCCCAGCATTTT	CSAKRQGMDQPQHF	TRBJ1-5	TRBD1	TRBV20-1	.
TGCGCCAGCAGCCAAGAGTCGGGACTAGCGGAACACTACGAGCAGTACTTC	CASSQESGLAEHYEQYF	TRBJ2-7	TRBD2	TRBV4-3	.
TGTGCCAGCAGCTTAGCCCAACAGGGGTTTAGGGAGACCCAGTACTTC	CASSLAQQGFRETQYF	TRBJ2-5	TRBD1	TRBV7-9	.
TGTGCCAGCAGCTTAGGAGGGAGTATCACCTACAATGAGCAGTTCTTC	CASSLGGSITYNEQFF	TRBJ2-1	.	TRBV7-6	few
TGCAGCGTTGAGCCACCCCCGGCCTACAATGAGCAGTTCTTC	CSVEPPPAYNEQFF	TRBJ2-1	.	TRBV29-1	.
TGTGCCAGCAGTTCGACTAGCGGGAAGTCTTACAATGAGCAGTTCTTC	CASSSTSGKSYNEQFF	TRBJ2-1	TRBD2	TRBV6-5	many
TGTGCCAGCAGTTCGACTCGACAGGGTGGTCTGGGGTACTTC	CASSSTRQGGLGYF	TRBJ2-7	TRBD1	TRBV28	many
TGTGCCACCGGGGACAGTGCGAACACTGAAGCTTTCTTT	CATGDSANTEAFF	TRBJ1-1	TRBD1	TRBV24-1	.
TGTGCCAGCAGCAAACAGGGGACGAACACTGAAGCTTTCTTT	CASSKQGTNTEAFF	TRBJ1-1	TRBD1	TRBV12-3/TRBV12-4	.
TGTGCCATCAGTGAGACGACAGGGGTCGGCGGGGAGCTGTTTTTT	CAISETTGVGGELFF	TRBJ2-2	TRBD1	TRBV10-3	few
TGTGCCAGCAGCTCCCAGGGTAGGAGGACTGAAGCTTTCTTT	CASSSQGRRTEAFF	TRBJ1-1	.	TRBV7-2	.
TGTGCCAGCAGTGAAGCGCTCGGACTCCAGGACAAAAACATTCAGTACTTC	CASSEALGLQDKNIQYF	TRBJ2-4	.	TRBV2	few
TGTGCCAGCAGCTTAGGACTAGGACTAACTAATGAGCAGTTCTTC	CASSLGLGLTNEQFF	TRBJ2-1	.	TRBV7-9	.
TGCAGTGCTAGCAGAGGGGGGTATCAGCCCCAGCATTTT	CSASRGGYQPQHF	TRBJ1-5	.	TRBV20-1	few
TGTGCCAGCTCACCACTTTCCACCGGGACAGGTCCCTACAATGAGCAGTTCTTC	CASSPLSTGTGPYNEQFF	TRBJ2-1	TRBD1	TRBV18	few
TGTGCCAGCAAAGGGTATCAGCCCCAGCATTTT	CASKGYQPQHF	TRBJ1-5	.	TRBV21-1	few
TGTGCCAGCAGCCAAGTTCCCGCTTACGAGCAGTACTTC	CASSQVPAYEQYF	TRBJ2-7	.	TRBV3-1	few
TGTGCCAGCAGCCCCGTGAACACCGGGGAGCTGTTTTTT	CASSPVNTGELFF	TRBJ2-2	.	TRBV28	many
TGTGCCACCAGCAGACAGGGGGATTTCTACAATGAGCAGTTCTTC	CATSRQGDFYNEQFF	TRBJ2-1	TRBD1	TRBV15	few
TGTGCCAGCAGTTATCGGGGGGGCCCAGATACGCAGTATTTT	CASSYRGGPDTQYF	TRBJ2-3	TRBD2	TRBV6-5	few
TGTGCCAGCAGCTTAAGGCCGACGGGGACTAATTCACCCCTCCACTTT	CASSLRPTGTNSPLHF	TRBJ1-6	.	TRBV7-9	.
TGTGCCAGCAGCGCGTCTCTACCCTTGGAGGCAGATACGCAGTATTTT	CASSASLPLEADTQYF	TRBJ2-3	.	TRBV11-3	.
TGCAGTGCTCCGTCGCGATTGGCGTCCCTTCCTTACAATGAGCAGTTCTTC	CSAPSRLASLPYNEQFF	TRBJ2-1	.	TRBV20-1	.
TGCAGCGTTGATGCCCAGAGGGGCACTGAAGCTTTCTTT	CSVDAQRGTEAFF	TRBJ1-1	.	TRBV29-1	few
TGCAGCGCCCGAGACGGCACGAACACAGATACGCAGTATTTT	CSARDGTNTDTQYF	TRBJ2-3	.	TRBV29-1	few
TGTGCCTGGAGTGGTGCTAGCTCCCGGGAGCAGTTCTTC	CAWSGASSREQFF	TRBJ2-1	.	TRBV30	.
TGCGCCAGCAGCTTGGGCGGGGAAAATCAGCCCCAGCATTTT	CASSLGGENQPQHF	TRBJ1-5	.	TRBV5-1	few
TGTGCCAGCAGCGTCGGGTCCGGGGTGGGGTGGAATGAGCAGTTCTTC	CASSVGSGVGWNEQFF	TRBJ2-1	.	TRBV9	.
TGTGCCAGCTCACCCACGGTCGCAGGGGGAGAGCAGTTCTTC	CASSPTVAGGEQFF	TRBJ2-1	TRBD1	TRBV18	.